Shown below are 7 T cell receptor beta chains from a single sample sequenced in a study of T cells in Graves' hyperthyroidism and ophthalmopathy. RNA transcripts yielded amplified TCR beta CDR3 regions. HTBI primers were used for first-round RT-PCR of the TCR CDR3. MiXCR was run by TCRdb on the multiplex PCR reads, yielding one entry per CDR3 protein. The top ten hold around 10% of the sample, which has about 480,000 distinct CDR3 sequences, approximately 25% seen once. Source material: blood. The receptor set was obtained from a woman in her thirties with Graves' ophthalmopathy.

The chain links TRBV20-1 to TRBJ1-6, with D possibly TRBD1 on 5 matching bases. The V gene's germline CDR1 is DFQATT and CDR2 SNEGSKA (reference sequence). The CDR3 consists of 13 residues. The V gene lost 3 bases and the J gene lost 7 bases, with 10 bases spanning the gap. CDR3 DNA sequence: TGCAGTGCTAGTGGGGCCGACAATTCACCCCTCCACTTT. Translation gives CSASGADNSPLHF.

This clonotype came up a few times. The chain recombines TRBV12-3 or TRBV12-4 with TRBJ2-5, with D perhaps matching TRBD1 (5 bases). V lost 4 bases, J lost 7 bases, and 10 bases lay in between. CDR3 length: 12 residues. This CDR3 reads CASSSDTGTQYF. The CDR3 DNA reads TGTGCCAGCAGTTCGGACACGGGGACCCAGTACTTC.

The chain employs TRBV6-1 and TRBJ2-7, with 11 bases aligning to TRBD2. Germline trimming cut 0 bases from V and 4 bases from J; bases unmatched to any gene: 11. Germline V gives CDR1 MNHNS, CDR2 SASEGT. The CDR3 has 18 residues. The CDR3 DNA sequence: TGTGCCAGCAGTGAAGCGATGGGGCGACTAGCGGGGTCTTACGAGCAGTACTTC. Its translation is CASSEAMGRLAGSYEQYF.

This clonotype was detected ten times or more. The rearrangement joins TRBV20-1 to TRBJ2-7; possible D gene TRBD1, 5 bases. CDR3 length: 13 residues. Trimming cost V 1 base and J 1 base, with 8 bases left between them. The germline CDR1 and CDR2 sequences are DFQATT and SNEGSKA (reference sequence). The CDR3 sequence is CSARGGVSYEQYF. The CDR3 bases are TGCAGTGCTAGAGGGGGCGTTTCCTACGAGCAGTACTTC.

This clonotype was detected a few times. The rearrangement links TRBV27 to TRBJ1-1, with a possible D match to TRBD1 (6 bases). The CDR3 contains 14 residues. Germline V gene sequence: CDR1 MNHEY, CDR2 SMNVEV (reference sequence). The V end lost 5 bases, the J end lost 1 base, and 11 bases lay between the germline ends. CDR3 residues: CASSPGHWNTEAFF. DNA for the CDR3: TGTGCCAGCAGTCCGGGACATTGGAACACTGAAGCTTTCTTT.

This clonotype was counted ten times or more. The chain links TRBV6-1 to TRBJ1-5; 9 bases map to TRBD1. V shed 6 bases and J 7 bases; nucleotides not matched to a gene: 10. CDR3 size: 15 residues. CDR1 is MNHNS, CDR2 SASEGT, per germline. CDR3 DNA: TGTGCCAGCAGACCCAGAACAGGGGGCGGACAGCCCCAGCATTTT. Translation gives CASRPRTGGGQPQHF.

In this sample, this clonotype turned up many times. Written as DNA, the CDR3 is TGTGCCAGCTCACCGGATCAGGCGGACGGCTACACCTTC. It translates to CASSPDQADGYTF. The chain carries TRBV18 and TRBJ1-2, with D unresolved. V gave up 3 bases and J gave up 8 bases, with 13 bases separating them. Germline lookup yields CDR1 KGHSH and CDR2 LQKENI. This CDR3 has 13 residues. Full variable domain (remainder filled in from reference TRBV18 and TRBJ1-2): NAGVMQNPRHLVRRRGQEARLRCSPMKGHSHVYWYRQLPEEGLKFMVYLQKENIIDESGMPKERFSAEFPKEGPSILRIQQVVRGDSAAYFCASSPDQADGYTFGSGTRLTVV.